Following are 11 T cell receptor beta chains from one sample sequenced in a study of tumor and adjacent non-tumor tissue in lung cancer. TCRbeta libraries were built with three rounds of nested PCR, modified from ARM-PCR. TCRdb reanalysed the multiplex PCR reads using MiXCR and keeps one entry per CDR3 protein. Among 98,000 or so distinct CDR3 sequences listed, around three quarters were seen once. No cell sorting was done before RNA was extracted from the tissue. The normal lung tissue was taken more than 3 cm from the tumor edge. The sequenced sample consisted of distant non-tumor lung tissue. All receptors come from a man between 60 and 70 years old with small cell lung cancer.

At least ten counts were recorded for this clonotype. This CDR3 is CASSLATGDTQYF. The CDR3 coding sequence is TGTGCCAGCAGCTTAGCGACGGGAGATACGCAGTATTTT. The chain couples TRBV7-9 to TRBJ2-3; no firm D call. The CDR3 length is 13 residues. The germline gives CDR1 SEHNR, CDR2 FQNEAQ (reference sequence). Trimming took 0 bases from V and 5 from J, leaving 6 bases between them.

As concerns this clonotype: An end of the junction differs from the germline gene, which may be a read error. The rearrangement joins TRBV7-9 to TRBJ1-4; a weak D match, TRBD1 (6 bases). CDR3 length: 14 amino acids. Germline CDR1 is SEHNR and CDR2 is FQNEAQ (reference sequence). CDR3 sequence (DNA): TGTGCCAGCAGCTTGCAGGGGAGAGATGAAAAACCGTTTTTT. It specifies CASSLQGRDEKPFF. Supplemented by reference TRBV7-9 and TRBJ1-4, the full variable domain reads DTGVSQNPRHKITKRGQNVTFRCDPISEHNRLYWYRQTLGQGPEFLTYFQNEAQLEKSRLLSDRFSAERPKGSFSTLEIQRTEQGDSAMYLCASSLQGRDEKPFFGSGTQLSVL.

Of note for this clonotype: The conserved phenylalanine or tryptophan is not found at the CDR3 terminus, so this likely reflects a read error. The CDR3 region is CASSQVKGTGDSCEQYL. In nucleotides, the CDR3 is TGCGCCAGCAGCCAAGTGAAAGGGACAGGGGACTCCTGCGAGCAGTACTTA. The chain couples TRBV4-1 to TRBJ2-7, with 10 bases fitting TRBD1. CDR1 and CDR2 from the germline V gene are MGHRA and YSYEKL. This CDR3 region has 17 residues.

This clonotype was seen only once. Relative to the germline gene, one junction end is altered; a read error may explain this. CDR3 region: CTSSGRAGAYNEQFF. The CDR3 DNA reads as TGCACCAGCAGTGGTCGAGCGGGAGCTTACAATGAGCAGTTCTTC. The V gene is TRBV10-1, the J gene TRBJ2-1, with 8 bases fitting TRBD2. Germline V gene data show CDR1 as WNHNN and CDR2 as SYGVQD (reference sequence). The CDR3 contains 15 residues.

CDR3 loop: CASSLTGVDSPLHF. In nucleotides, the CDR3 is TGTGCCAGCAGTCTAACAGGTGTAGATTCACCCCTCCACTTT. The rearrangement joins TRBV28 to TRBJ1-6; tentatively, D is TRBD1 (5 bases). The CDR3 extends over 14 amino acids. Trimming cost V 5 bases and J 8 bases, with 13 bases left between them. The germline V gene has CDR1 MDHEN and CDR2 SYDVKM.

Only a few counts were recorded for this clonotype. Compared with germline, one end of the junction differs, possibly owing to a read error. V and J are TRBV6-5 and TRBJ2-5; 7 positions agree with TRBD2. CDR3 length equals 14 residues. Per the germline V gene, CDR1 is MNHEY and CDR2 is SVGAGI. As DNA, the CDR3 is TGTGCCAACAGTGATACCGGGACCGCGGGGGCCCAGTACTTC. Amino acids: CANSDTGTAGAQYF.

This clonotype was detected only once. An end of the junction differs from the germline gene, which may be a read error. This chain connects TRBV4-1 to TRBJ2-2; perhaps TRBD1 as D (6 bases). Germline CDR1 MGHRA, CDR2 YSYEKL. CDR3 length equals 15 residues. For the CDR3, the DNA is TGCGCCAGCAGCAGCAAGGGGGTCTATACCGTGGAGCTGTCTTTT. This translates into CASSSKGVYTVELSF.

With regard to this clonotype: Mismatch with germline at one junction end may stem from a read error. This sequence joins TRBV5-6 and TRBJ1-1, with TRBD1 as a possible D gene (5 bases). The CDR3 is made up of 16 amino acids. Per the germline V gene, CDR1 is SGHDT and CDR2 is YYEEEE. The CDR3 DNA reads as TGTGCCAGCAGCTTGGTCTCCGGGGCAGCGAACACTCAAGCTTTCTTT. It is translated as CASSLVSGAANTQAFF.

Worth noting for this clonotype: The conserved phenylalanine or tryptophan normally closing the CDR3 is absent here, so this likely arose from a read error. This rearrangement joins TRBV10-3 to TRBJ1-1; D unresolved. The CDR3 runs to 12 residues. Germline V gene sequence: CDR1 ENHRY, CDR2 SYGVKD. The DNA of the CDR3 is TGTACCATCAGCCGAGAGGGCGCTGAAGCTTTCTAT. Translation: CTISREGAEAFY.

A word on this clonotype: This CDR3 fails to terminate in the conserved phenylalanine or tryptophan, so it likely reflects a read error. V is TRBV11-2 and J is TRBJ2-3; the D gene could be TRBD1 or TRBD2 (6 bases each). Germline V lookup: CDR1 SGHAT, CDR2 FQNNGV. This CDR3 region has 15 residues. CDR3 coding DNA: TGTGCCAGTAGCTCCGGAGGTATTGCGGGACATATGCAGTATCTT. Residues: CASSSGGIAGHMQYL.

In regard to this clonotype: The junction differs from germline at one of its ends, possibly a read error. V is TRBV12-3 or TRBV12-4 and J is TRBJ2-1; D gene unclear. This CDR3 comprises 15 residues. The CDR3 bases are TGTGCCAGCAGTTTAGCGGGTGTTCACCACGATGAGCGGTTCTTC. Protein: CASSLAGVHHDERFF.